This TCR beta chain was sequenced during a study of CD8 T cells in Susac syndrome. Reverse transcription of about 0.5 to 1 ug RNA used random hexamers. Each CDR3 protein is one row after TCRdb ran MiXCR on the immunoSEQ multiplex PCR reads. This table has 120,000 or so distinct CDR3 sequences, approximately 94% appearing once. Sample: CD4+ T cells from PBMCs. The sequence derives from a human donor with multiple sclerosis.

The CDR3 DNA sequence: TGTGCCAGCAGCAACAGACGGACTAGCGGAAGGCGGAATGAGCAGTTCTTC. This encodes CASSNRRTSGRRNEQFF. V usage is TRBV6-2 or TRBV6-3 and J usage is TRBJ2-1; TRBD2 matches 10 bases. The CDR3 consists of 17 residues. CDR1 is MNHEY, CDR2 SVGEGT, per germline. V lost 6 bases and J lost 7; bases outside the gene matches: 15.